This T cell receptor beta chain was obtained from a study of tumor T cells in aggressive B-cell lymphoma. Germline CDR1 reads MDHEN; CDR2 reads SYDVKM. Between the trimmed V and J ends, which lost 2 bases and 6 bases, there was a span of 7 bases. This CDR3 region has 12 residues. Sequenced by immunoSEQ multiplex PCR; TCRdb stores in-frame clones only, minus some. Here the sample spans approximately 3,000 clones, around nine tenths being singletons. The sequencing input was tumor tissue. This receptor was obtained from an adult with diffuse large B cell lymphoma. This rearrangement joins TRBV28 to TRBJ1-1; no firm D call. The CDR3 sequence: CASSLNRAEAFF. The CDR3 nucleotides read TGTGCCAGCAGTTTAAATCGAGCTGAAGCTTTCTTT.